This T cell receptor (beta chain) was identified during a study of blood T cell repertoires in COVID-19. This CDR3 has 15 residues. V lost 1 base and J lost 2, with 9 bases in between. Germline CDR1 reads LNHDA; CDR2 reads SQIVND (reference sequence). Assay: immunoSEQ multiplex PCR; the TCRdb copy retains only in-frame clones and omits some. The sample lists over 200,000 clones, more than 80% occurring once. V and J are TRBV19 and TRBJ2-1, with D unclear. Sample: peripheral blood. The receptor comes from a woman in her twenties or thirties with COVID-19, enrolled during active disease. Written as DNA, the CDR3 is TGTGCCAGTAGTATAGGCTCGAGCGCCTACAATGAGCAGTTCTTC. This translates into CASSIGSSAYNEQFF.